This entry lists 15 T cell receptor beta chains sequenced from one sample in a study of blood T cell repertoires in COVID-19. TCRdb's table, derived via immunoSEQ multiplex PCR, lists solely in-frame clones and lacks some. There are about 100,000 clones in the sample; roughly 80% occur only once, and nearly 4.5% lies in the top ten. The material sequenced was peripheral blood. Receptors were obtained from a man aged 55 to 70 with acute or convalescent COVID-19.

The chain links TRBV2 to TRBJ2-6, with D perhaps TRBD2 (5 bases). The CDR3 covers 19 residues. V lost 9 bases and J lost 1, with 25 bases in between. Per germline, CDR1 SNHLY and CDR2 FYNNEI. The CDR3 spells CASTAAVWLGVSGANVLTF. The CDR3, as DNA: TGTGCCAGTACGGCGGCAGTCTGGCTCGGGGTGTCTGGGGCCAACGTCCTGACTTTC.

Regarding this clone: One end of the junction does not line up with germline, which may come from a read error. The gene calls are TRBV7-9 and TRBJ1-2; D gene unclear. Germline CDR1 is SEHNR and CDR2 is FQNEAQ (reference sequence). The CDR3 is 14 amino acids. In DNA, the CDR3 is TGTGCCAGCAGCTTATTTGGCAGTGAAGCGCCCCCGGGCTTC. Residues: CASSLFGSEAPPGF.

The CDR3 here is CASSPNLGGSNQPQHF. The CDR3 DNA reads TGTGCCAGCAGTCCCAACCTGGGGGGAAGCAATCAGCCCCAGCATTTT. The genes are TRBV6-6 and TRBJ1-5; the D gene is possibly TRBD1 (5 bases). The CDR3 is 16 amino acids. Per germline, CDR1 MNHNY and CDR2 SVGAGI (reference sequence). V was pared by 5 bases and J by 1 base, with 15 bases between.

The chain carries TRBV7-2 and TRBJ2-3; D call uncertain. From germline, CDR1 is SGHTA and CDR2 FQGNSA. The V and J ends lost 4 bases and 5 bases respectively, with 10 bases between them. The CDR3 extends over 13 amino acids. Here the CDR3 reads CASSSPGGDTQYF. The DNA of the CDR3 is TGTGCCAGCAGCTCCCCCGGTGGAGATACGCAGTATTTT. The full variable domain, its missing parts supplied by reference TRBV7-2 and TRBJ2-3, is GAGVSQSPSNKVTEKGKDVELRCDPISGHTALYWYRQSLGQGLEFLIYFQGNSAPDKSGLPSDRFSAERTGGSVSTLTIQRTQQEDSAVYLCASSSPGGDTQYFGPGTRLTVL.

The CDR3 region has the DNA TGTGCCAGCAGCTACGGAACCGGGACATCGAACACCATATATTTT. Translation: CASSYGTGTSNTIYF. The rearrangement joins TRBV3-1 (or the pseudogene TRBV3-2) to TRBJ1-3, with a tentative D call TRBD1 (6 bases). V gave up 5 bases and J gave up 7 bases, with 18 bases separating them. Germline V gene sequence: CDR1 LGHDT, CDR2 YNNKEL (reference sequence). This CDR3 region has 15 residues.

J is TRBJ1-1 and V is TRBV9; D not resolved. The germline V and J ends were trimmed by 5 bases and 3 bases, with 14 bases remaining between them. Germline V gives CDR1 SGDLS, CDR2 YYNGEE. The CDR3 is made up of 14 amino acids. CDR3: CASRRGGWDTEAFF. The CDR3 nucleotides are TGTGCCAGCAGACGGGGAGGTTGGGACACTGAAGCTTTCTTT.

The chain employs TRBV7-9 and TRBJ2-3; 10 nucleotides match TRBD2. Germline V gene data show CDR1 as SEHNR and CDR2 as FQNEAQ (reference sequence). After removal of 6 bases from V and 2 bases from J, the junction contained 5 bases not matched to a gene. This CDR3 contains 15 residues. CDR3 sequence reads: CASRPAGGFTDTQYF. The CDR3 bases are TGTGCCAGCAGGCCAGCGGGGGGGTTCACAGATACGCAGTATTTT.

The rearrangement uses TRBV7-9 and TRBJ2-7; the match to TRBD2 covers 11 bases. CDR1 SEHNR and CDR2 FQNEAQ come from the germline V gene (reference sequence). The J segment lost 2 bases and the V segment lost 6 bases, leaving 6 bases of the junction unmatched. The CDR3 totals 15 residues. CDR3 region: CASSPRLAGTYEQYF. DNA of the CDR3: TGTGCCAGCAGTCCGAGACTAGCGGGGACCTACGAGCAGTACTTC.

The rearrangement uses TRBV3-1 (or the pseudogene TRBV3-2) and TRBJ2-1; TRBD2 agrees at 11 bases. The CDR3 has 13 amino acids. CDR1 LGHDT and CDR2 YNNKEL come from the germline V gene (reference sequence). Germline trimming cut 2 bases from V and 12 bases from J; bases unmatched to any gene: 3. DNA for the CDR3: TGTGCCAGCAGCCAACTAGCGGGAGGTGGGCAGTTCTTC. This gives the protein CASSQLAGGGQFF.

The V and J genes are TRBV7-2 and TRBJ1-5; TRBD1 is a possible D gene (5 bases). Looked up from germline, CDR1 is SGHTA and CDR2 is FQGNSA. Trimming stripped 5 bases from V and 3 bases from J, with 11 bases between. CDR3 size: 14 residues. For the CDR3, the DNA is TGTGCCAGCAGCATAGGGGCGATCAATCAGCCCCAGCATTTT. This codes for CASSIGAINQPQHF.

The chain recombines TRBV4-3 with TRBJ2-3; D not certain. V was pared by 1 base and J by 5 bases, with 10 bases between. Germline CDR1 is LGHNA and CDR2 is YSLEER. The CDR3 is made up of 14 amino acids. CDR3 residues: CASSQGYFRDTQYF. The CDR3 bases are TGCGCCAGCAGCCAAGGGTATTTCAGAGATACGCAGTATTTT.

This chain links TRBV2 with TRBJ1-1, with D possibly TRBD1 on 6 matching bases. Germline V CDR1 and CDR2: SNHLY, FYNNEI. V dropped 7 bases and J dropped 3 bases, with 21 bases sitting between them. The CDR3 is 16 amino acids. The CDR3 sequence is CASTVSGGAGYTEAFF. CDR3 bases: TGTGCCAGCACGGTGTCGGGGGGGGCCGGGTACACTGAAGCTTTCTTT.

The chain employs TRBV7-8 and TRBJ2-7; a possible D gene is TRBD1 (5 bases). The CDR3 covers 15 residues. In germline, CDR1 is SGHVS, CDR2 FQNEAQ. The ends were cut back, 1 base at V and 0 bases at J, with 10 bases in the middle. The chain's CDR3 is CASSLGATASYEQYF. CDR3 nucleotides: TGTGCCAGCAGCTTAGGGGCGACAGCCTCCTACGAGCAGTACTTC.

The CDR3 bases are TGTGCCGCAGGGGGCCGTAGCAATCAGCCCCAGCATTTT. Translated: CAAGGRSNQPQHF. The chain joins TRBV12-3 or TRBV12-4 to TRBJ1-5; TRBD1 agrees at 8 bases. There are 13 residues in the CDR3. V lost 11 bases and J lost 0; bases outside the gene matches: 3.

The chain has TRBV6-6 and TRBJ1-2, with D possibly matching TRBD1 (5 bases). V lost 1 base to trimming and J lost 7 bases, with 13 bases between them. The CDR3 has 14 amino acids. Per germline, CDR1 MNHNY and CDR2 SVGAGI (reference sequence). The CDR3 spells CASSYYPGHVGYTF. The CDR3 DNA follows: TGTGCCAGCAGTTACTACCCAGGGCATGTTGGCTACACCTTC.